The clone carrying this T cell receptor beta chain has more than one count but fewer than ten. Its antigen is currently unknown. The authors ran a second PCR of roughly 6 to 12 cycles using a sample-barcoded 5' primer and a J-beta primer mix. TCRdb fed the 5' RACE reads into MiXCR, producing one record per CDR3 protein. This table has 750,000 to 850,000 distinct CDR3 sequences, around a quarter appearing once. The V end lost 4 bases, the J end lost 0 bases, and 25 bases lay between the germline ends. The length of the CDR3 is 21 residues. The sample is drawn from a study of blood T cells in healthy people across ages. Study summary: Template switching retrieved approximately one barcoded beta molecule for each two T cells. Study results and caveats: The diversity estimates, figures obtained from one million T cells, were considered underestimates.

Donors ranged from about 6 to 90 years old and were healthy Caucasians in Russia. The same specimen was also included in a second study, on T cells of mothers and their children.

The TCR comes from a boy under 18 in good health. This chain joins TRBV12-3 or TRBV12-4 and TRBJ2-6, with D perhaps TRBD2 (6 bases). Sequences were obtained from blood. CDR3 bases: TGTGCCAGCAGTTCCCCTTTAGGGGACTCCCTTCCACGCTCTGGGGCCAACGTCCTGACTTTC. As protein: CASSSPLGDSLPRSGANVLTF.